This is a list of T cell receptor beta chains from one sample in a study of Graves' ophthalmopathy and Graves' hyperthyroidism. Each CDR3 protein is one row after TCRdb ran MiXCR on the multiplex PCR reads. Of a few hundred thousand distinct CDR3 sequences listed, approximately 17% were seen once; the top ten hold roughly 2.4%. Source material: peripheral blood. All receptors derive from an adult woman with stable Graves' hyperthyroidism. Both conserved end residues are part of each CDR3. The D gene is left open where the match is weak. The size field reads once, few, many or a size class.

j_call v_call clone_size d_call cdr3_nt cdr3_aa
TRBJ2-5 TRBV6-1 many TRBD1 TGTGCCAGCAGTGAAGCCGCAGGGGGCTGGAAGACCCAGTACTTC CASSEAAGGWKTQYF
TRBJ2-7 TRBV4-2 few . TGTGCCAGCAGCCAGTCCGGGCCCATCTACGAGCAGTACTTC CASSQSGPIYEQYF
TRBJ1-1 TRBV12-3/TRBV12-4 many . TGTGCCAGCAGTTTAATCGGGATCACTGAAGCTTTCTTT CASSLIGITEAFF
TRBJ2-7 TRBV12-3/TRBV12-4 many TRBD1 TGTGCCAGCAGCCGACCAGGGGGCATGAAATACGAGCAGTACTTC CASSRPGGMKYEQYF
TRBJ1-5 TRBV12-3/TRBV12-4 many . TGTGCCAGCAGTTTTCTCTGGTCGGGCAATCAGCCCCAGCATTTT CASSFLWSGNQPQHF
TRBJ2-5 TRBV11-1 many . TGTGCCAGCAGCTTAGGGGCATTGGCGAGAGAGTACCAAGAGACCCAGTACTTC CASSLGALAREYQETQYF
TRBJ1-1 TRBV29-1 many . TGCAGCGTTGTTCGCCCGAACACTGAAGCTTTCTTT CSVVRPNTEAFF
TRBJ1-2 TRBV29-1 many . TGCAGCGTCCGGTGGGGCGGAGGCTACACCTTC CSVRWGGGYTF
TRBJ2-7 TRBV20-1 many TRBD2 TGCAGTGCTAGACCTCTAGCGGGAGGACGGGTGGTAGAGCAGTACTTC CSARPLAGGRVVEQYF
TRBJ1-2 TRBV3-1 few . TGTGCCAGCACCGGGACAAACTCTAACTATGGCTACACCTTC CASTGTNSNYGYTF
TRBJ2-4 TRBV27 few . TGTGCCAGCAGGCCTCAGGGGGGTAACATTAAGTACTTC CASRPQGGNIKYF
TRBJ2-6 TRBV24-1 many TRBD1 TGTGCCACCAGTGACCCTGGACAGGGATTCTACTCTGGGGCCAACGTCCTGACTTTC CATSDPGQGFYSGANVLTF